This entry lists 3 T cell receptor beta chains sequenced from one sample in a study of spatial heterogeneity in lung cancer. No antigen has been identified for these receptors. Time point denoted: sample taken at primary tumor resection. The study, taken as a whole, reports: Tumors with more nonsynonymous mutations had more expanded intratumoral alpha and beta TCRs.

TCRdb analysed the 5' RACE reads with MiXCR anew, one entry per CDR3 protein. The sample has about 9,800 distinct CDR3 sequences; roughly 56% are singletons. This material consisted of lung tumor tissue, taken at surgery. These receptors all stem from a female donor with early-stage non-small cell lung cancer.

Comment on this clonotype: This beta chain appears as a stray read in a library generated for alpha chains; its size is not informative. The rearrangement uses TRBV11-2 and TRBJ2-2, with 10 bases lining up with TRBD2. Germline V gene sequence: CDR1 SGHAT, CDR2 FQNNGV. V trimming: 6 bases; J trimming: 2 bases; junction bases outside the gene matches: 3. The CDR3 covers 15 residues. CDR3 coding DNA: TGTGCCAGCAGTCGGACTAGCGGAAACACCGGGGAGCTGTTTTTT. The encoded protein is CASSRTSGNTGELFF.

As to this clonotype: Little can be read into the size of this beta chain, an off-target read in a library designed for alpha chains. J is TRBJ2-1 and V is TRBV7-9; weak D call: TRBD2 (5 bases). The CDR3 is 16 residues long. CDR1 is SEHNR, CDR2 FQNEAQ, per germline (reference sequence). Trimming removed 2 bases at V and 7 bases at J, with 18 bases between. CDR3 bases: TGTGCCAGCAGCTTATTCCAAGCGGACCCCAGGAATGAGCAGTTCTTC. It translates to CASSLFQADPRNEQFF.

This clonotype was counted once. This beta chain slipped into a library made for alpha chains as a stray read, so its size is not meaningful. CDR3 loop: CASSKGQYEQYF. The CDR3 DNA reads TGTGCCAGCAGCAAGGGGCAGTACGAGCAGTACTTC. J is TRBJ2-7 and V is TRBV12-3 or TRBV12-4; D might be TRBD1 (5 bases). The CDR3 covers 12 residues. V was clipped by 6 bases and J by 4 bases, with 10 bases between them.